These 30 T cell receptor beta chains came from one sample sequenced in a study of sequential checkpoint blockade in melanoma. The treatment: randomized to nivolumab then ipilimumab (arm A) or the reverse (arm B). The protocol was immunoSEQ multiplex PCR, while the TCRdb copy is restricted to in-frame clones and leaves out a portion. The profile shows about 21,000 clones, 80% to 90% of them singletons. The sample in question was CD8+ T cells sorted from blood (inferred from file names), obtained from a patient given nivolumab and ipilimumab in sequence. Receptors were obtained from a human donor with melanoma.

This clone was recorded only once. The rearrangement joins TRBV2 to TRBJ2-1; D may be TRBD2 (6 bases). The CDR3 covers 14 residues. V was clipped by 2 bases and J by 5 bases, with 10 bases between them. CDR1 is SNHLY, CDR2 FYNNEI, per germline. CDR3 in amino acids: CASSEWRGDNEQFF. For the CDR3, the DNA is TGTGCCAGCAGTGAATGGCGGGGTGACAATGAGCAGTTCTTC.

This chain connects TRBV10-1 to TRBJ1-5; maybe TRBD1 (6 bases). V gave up 0 bases and J gave up 4 bases, with 19 bases separating them. CDR3 length equals 18 residues. Germline CDR1 is WNHNN and CDR2 is SYGVQD (reference sequence). CDR3: CASSESSLVGRGNQPQHF. The CDR3 DNA reads as TGCGCCAGCAGTGAGTCGAGCTTGGTTGGCAGGGGAAATCAGCCCCAGCATTTT.

The chain links TRBV19 to TRBJ2-5; a possible D gene is TRBD1 (6 bases). This CDR3 comprises 15 residues. Germline loops: CDR1 LNHDA, CDR2 SQIVND (reference sequence). The germline V and J ends were trimmed by 5 bases and 2 bases, with 15 bases remaining between them. The CDR3 protein is CASSLIQGFQETQYF. The CDR3 DNA reads TGTGCCAGTAGTCTCATACAGGGCTTTCAAGAGACCCAGTACTTC. Based on the CDR3 plus reference TRBV19 and TRBJ2-5, the full variable domain is DGGITQSPKYLFRKEGQNVTLSCEQNLNHDAMYWYRQDPGQGLRLIYYSQIVNDFQKGDIAEGYSVSREKKESFPLTVTSAQKNPTAFYLCASSLIQGFQETQYFGPGTRLLVL.

This clone was seen just once. This chain joins TRBV28 and TRBJ1-5; no clear D. CDR1 is MDHEN, CDR2 SYDVKM, per germline. The CDR3 is made up of 14 amino acids. V gave up 7 bases and J gave up 0 bases, with 10 bases separating them. As DNA, the CDR3 is TGTGCCAGCATTATACAGTCTAGCAATCAGCCCCAGCATTTT. Its translation is CASIIQSSNQPQHF.

The chain joins TRBV4-3 to TRBJ2-7; TRBD2 might be the D (6 bases). V was pared by 0 bases and J by 5 bases, with 14 bases between. The CDR3 is 15 residues long. CDR1 and CDR2 (germline): LGHNA, YSLEER. The CDR3 spells CASSQESGSRHEQYF. CDR3 sequence (DNA): TGCGCCAGCAGCCAAGAATCCGGGAGCCGCCACGAGCAGTACTTC.

The V and J genes are TRBV2 and TRBJ1-1, with 8 nucleotides matching TRBD1. Germline CDR1 SNHLY, CDR2 FYNNEI. Trimming cost V 4 bases and J 5 bases; bases outside gene matches: 12. The CDR3 loop spans 16 amino acids. The CDR3, as DNA: TGTGCCAGCAGTGGGTGGGGACAGGCGTGGGATACTGAAGCTTTCTTT. Translated: CASSGWGQAWDTEAFF.

The V gene is TRBV27, the J gene TRBJ2-7; 7 bases match TRBD1. The J segment lost 2 bases and the V segment lost 6 bases, leaving 7 bases of the junction unmatched. Germline loops: CDR1 MNHEY, CDR2 SMNVEV (reference sequence). The CDR3 spans 14 residues. CDR3 sequence (DNA): TGTGCCAGCAGCCAAGACAGGGCTCCCTACGAGCAGTACTTC. It codes for CASSQDRAPYEQYF.

The chain combines TRBV29-1 with TRBJ1-5, with 9 positions matching TRBD1. Germline assignment: CDR1 SQVTM and CDR2 ANQGSEA. There are 13 residues in the CDR3. J was trimmed by 4 bases and V by 6 bases; bases with no gene match: 4. The CDR3 loop reads CSVAGTGNQPQHF. The CDR3, as DNA: TGCAGCGTGGCCGGGACAGGGAATCAGCCCCAGCATTTT. Using reference TRBV29-1 and TRBJ1-5 for the parts outside the CDR3, the full variable domain is SAVISQKPSRDICQRGTSLTIQCQVDSQVTMMFWYRQQPGQSLTLIATANQGSEATYESGFVIDKFPISRPNLTFSTLTVSNMSPEDSSIYLCSVAGTGNQPQHFGDGTRLSIL.

The chain joins TRBV28 to TRBJ1-3; unclear D gene. The CDR3 runs to 15 residues. Germline V gene sequence: CDR1 MDHEN, CDR2 SYDVKM. Trimming removed 6 bases at V and 2 bases at J, with 14 bases between. CDR3 region: CASSSGWYAGNTIYF. The DNA for the CDR3 is TGTGCCAGCAGCTCAGGATGGTATGCTGGAAACACCATATATTTT.

The chain links TRBV27 to TRBJ1-1; 7 bases are shared with TRBD1. CDR1 is MNHEY, CDR2 SMNVEV, per germline (reference sequence). The CDR3 consists of 15 residues. Losses at the gene ends were 5 bases for V and 1 base for J; bases not matched to a gene: 7. The CDR3 spells CASSPLTGSNTEAFF. CDR3 bases: TGTGCCAGCAGTCCGCTGACAGGGTCGAACACTGAAGCTTTCTTT.

There are a few counts of this clone. The rearrangement links TRBV2 to TRBJ2-5; 8 bases line up with TRBD2. V was clipped by 8 bases and J by 5 bases; unmatched bases: 19. Germline CDR1 reads SNHLY; CDR2 reads FYNNEI. This CDR3 is 17 amino acids long. The CDR3 sequence is CASGLTSGGLMAETQYF. The CDR3 region has the DNA TGTGCCAGCGGACTGACCAGCGGGGGACTTATGGCGGAGACCCAGTACTTC.

The genes are TRBV7-8 and TRBJ1-2; 8 bases match TRBD1. CDR1 is SGHVS, CDR2 FQNEAQ, per germline. V was clipped by 4 bases and J by 0 bases; unmatched bases: 4. The CDR3 has 15 residues. CDR3 DNA: TGTGCCAGCAGCTCCACAGGGGGAGCTAACTATGGCTACACCTTC. It yields the protein CASSSTGGANYGYTF. The full variable domain, rest sourced from reference TRBV7-8 and TRBJ1-2, is GAGVSQSPRYKVAKRGQDVALRCDPISGHVSLFWYQQALGQGPEFLTYFQNEAQLDKSGLPSDRFFAERPEGSVSTLKIQRTQQEDSAVYLCASSSTGGANYGYTFGSGTRLTVV.

The count of this clone is one. The chain uses TRBV7-9 and TRBJ2-6; TRBD1 matches 7 bases. V shed 5 bases, J shed 4 bases, and the junction held 14 bases outside the gene matches. The CDR3 runs to 18 residues. Germline V gives CDR1 SEHNR, CDR2 FQNEAQ (reference sequence). CDR3 in amino acids: CASSPPWQGVLGANVLTF. DNA of the CDR3: TGTGCCAGCAGCCCACCATGGCAGGGGGTATTGGGGGCCAACGTCCTGACTTTC.

The chain joins TRBV7-3 to TRBJ2-1, with a tentative D call TRBD1 (6 bases). The germline CDR1 and CDR2 sequences are SGHTA and FQGTGA. CDR3 length equals 15 residues. The ends were cut back, 4 bases at V and 2 bases at J, with 12 bases in the middle. DNA for the CDR3: TGTGCCAGCAGCTCAAGAGGGGGTCCCTACAATGAGCAGTTCTTC. Its translation: CASSSRGGPYNEQFF.

In its sample, this clone was seen a few times. The chain recombines TRBV10-3 with TRBJ2-6; a possible D gene is TRBD2 (5 bases). The CDR3 is 17 amino acids. Germline V gene data show CDR1 as ENHRY and CDR2 as SYGVKD. Trimming left V 2 bases short and J 0 bases short, with 11 bases between. The CDR3 sequence is CAISETGINSGANVLTF. The CDR3 DNA reads as TGTGCCATCAGTGAGACGGGAATTAACTCTGGGGCCAACGTCCTGACTTTC.

The chain recombines TRBV6-6 with TRBJ1-1; D unresolved. Germline V gene sequence: CDR1 MNHNY, CDR2 SVGAGI (reference sequence). Trimming pared 1 base from V and 1 base from J, leaving 7 bases between. This CDR3 has 14 residues. The CDR3 loop reads CASSYYPENTEAFF. The CDR3 nucleotides read TGTGCCAGCAGTTACTACCCAGAGAACACTGAAGCTTTCTTT.

The rearrangement uses TRBV5-1 and TRBJ2-1; 7 bases are a match to TRBD2. V was clipped by 3 bases and J by 4 bases; unmatched bases: 7. Germline lookup yields CDR1 SGHRS and CDR2 YFSETQ. The CDR3 has 15 amino acids. CDR3 nucleotide sequence: TGCGCCAGCAGCTCCGAGCAGCGGGAATACAATGAGCAGTTCTTC. Translated: CASSSEQREYNEQFF.

This rearrangement joins TRBV4-3 to TRBJ2-7; 7 bases are shared with TRBD1. Germline CDR1 is LGHNA and CDR2 is YSLEER. The V segment lost 4 bases and the J segment 7 bases; nucleotides outside the gene matches: 19. The CDR3 has 17 amino acids. CDR3 DNA sequence: TGCGCCAGCAGCCGCCTCGCGGCAGCGGACAGGAGAGGGGAGCAGTACTTC. Amino acids: CASSRLAAADRRGEQYF.

This chain joins TRBV13 and TRBJ2-7, with 11 bases that match TRBD2. The trim removed 5 bases at V and 4 bases at J, leaving 7 bases unmatched. This CDR3 spans 15 amino acids. The germline gives CDR1 PRHDT, CDR2 FYEKMQ (reference sequence). This CDR3 is CASSPNSGRAYEQYF. DNA for the CDR3: TGTGCCAGCAGCCCGAATAGCGGGAGGGCTTACGAGCAGTACTTC.

CDR3 amino acids: CATSRGREGGYNEQFF. CDR3 coding DNA: TGTGCCACCAGCAGGGGGCGGGAGGGTGGATACAATGAGCAGTTCTTC. The V and J genes are TRBV15 and TRBJ2-1; 9 bases are shared with TRBD2. V shed 3 bases, J shed 4 bases, and the junction held 7 bases outside the gene matches. The CDR3 consists of 16 residues. Germline CDR1 is LNHNV and CDR2 is YYDKDF (reference sequence).

The V gene is TRBV12-5, the J gene TRBJ2-7, with a tentative D call TRBD1 (5 bases). Germline V gives CDR1 LGHNT, CDR2 FRNRAP. The CDR3 runs to 17 residues. The V end was cut by 4 bases, the J end by 1 base, with 20 bases between. The CDR3 coding sequence is TGTGCTAGTGGTTCCATGGGGCAGGACCTTATTTCCTACGAGCAGTACTTC. Amino acids: CASGSMGQDLISYEQYF.

This chain joins TRBV27 and TRBJ2-3, with D maybe TRBD1 (5 bases). V shed 2 bases and J shed 0 bases, with 18 bases lying between them. Germline values: CDR1 MNHEY, CDR2 SMNVEV (reference sequence). The CDR3 totals 18 residues. CDR3 nucleotides: TGTGCCAGCAGTTTAGAAAGGGGTACAGGTTCTAGCACAGATACGCAGTATTTT. Amino acid sequence: CASSLERGTGSSTDTQYF.

The gene calls are TRBV10-3 and TRBJ2-1; TRBD1 matches 7 bases. The CDR3 spans 13 residues. Germline V gene data show CDR1 as ENHRY and CDR2 as SYGVKD. V lost 6 bases to trimming and J lost 9 bases; unmatched junction nucleotides: 8. CDR3 bases: TGTGCCATCAGCCCCACAGGGGCCGGTGAGCAGTTCTTC. This encodes CAISPTGAGEQFF.

This rearrangement joins TRBV18 to TRBJ2-5, with TRBD1 as a possible D gene (8 bases). TRBJ2-7 explains the end of the DNA better; the J call may be wrong. Germline V lookup: CDR1 KGHSH, CDR2 LQKENI. The CDR3 consists of 15 residues. The DNA for the CDR3 is TGTGCCAGCTCACAGGGGGGGACAGGCTCCTACGAGCAGTACTTC. This sequence encodes CASSQGGTGSYEQYF.

The chain couples TRBV19 to TRBJ1-1, with TRBD1 as a possible D gene (6 bases). Trimming shortened V by 3 bases and J by 1 base, and 12 bases separated the two germline ends. There are 15 residues in the CDR3. CDR1 is LNHDA, CDR2 SQIVND, per germline (reference sequence). Here the CDR3 DNA reads TGTGCCAGTAGTATTCTGGGACAAAAGAACACTGAAGCTTTCTTT. Amino acid sequence: CASSILGQKNTEAFF.

V usage is TRBV7-9 and J usage is TRBJ2-7; tentative D call: TRBD1 (5 bases). Trimming took 2 bases from V and 2 from J, leaving 13 bases between them. This CDR3 spans 15 amino acids. Germline CDR1 and CDR2: SEHNR and FQNEAQ (reference sequence). The CDR3 DNA sequence: TGTGCCAGCAGCTTAATAAGGGGAATGGCCTACGAGCAGTACTTC. It specifies CASSLIRGMAYEQYF.

V usage is TRBV27 and J usage is TRBJ2-1, with D possibly TRBD2 on 7 matching bases. The CDR3 runs 17 residues. Germline V gene data show CDR1 as MNHEY and CDR2 as SMNVEV (reference sequence). With 6 bases removed from V and 6 bases from J, the gap between germline ends came to 24 bases. The CDR3 loop is CASRVLGGVGHRNEQFF. CDR3 nucleotides: TGTGCCAGCAGAGTCCTAGGGGGGGTGGGCCATCGCAATGAGCAGTTCTTC.

The V call is TRBV25-1, the J call TRBJ2-1; 7 bases align to TRBD2. In germline, CDR1 is MGHDK, CDR2 SYGVNS. The junction had 11 bases not matched to a gene; V was cut back by 2 bases and J by 1 base. The CDR3 is 18 residues long. The CDR3 coding sequence is TGTGCCAGCAGTGAACTGGTAGGGGAGGGGTTTTCCTACAATGAGCAGTTCTTC. This translates into CASSELVGEGFSYNEQFF.

The chain's CDR3 is CASSATGERGEQYF. The CDR3 coding sequence is TGTGCCAGCAGTGCCACAGGGGAACGGGGCGAGCAGTACTTC. This chain links TRBV6-4 with TRBJ2-7; 7 bases fit TRBD1. Germline CDR1 and CDR2: MRHNA and SNTAGT. The CDR3 runs to 14 residues. With V trimmed by 4 bases and J by 6 bases, 9 bases remained unmatched.

V gene TRBV9 combines with J gene TRBJ2-7, with TRBD1 identical over 7 bases. CDR1 is SGDLS, CDR2 YYNGEE, per germline. V shed 3 bases and J 0 bases; nucleotides not matched to a gene: 3. This CDR3 has 14 residues. The CDR3 DNA is TGTGCCAGCAGCGCGGGACAGACCTCCTACGAGCAGTACTTC. Protein sequence: CASSAGQTSYEQYF.